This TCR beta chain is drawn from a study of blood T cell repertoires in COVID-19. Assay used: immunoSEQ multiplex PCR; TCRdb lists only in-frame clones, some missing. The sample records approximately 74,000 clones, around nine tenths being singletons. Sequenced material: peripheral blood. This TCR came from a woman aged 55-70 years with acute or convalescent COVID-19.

CDR3 sequence (DNA): TGTGCCAGCAGCTTAAACGCGGGGAACACTGAAGCTTTCTTT. This sequence encodes CASSLNAGNTEAFF. This rearrangement joins TRBV7-9 to TRBJ1-1; D gene uncertain. Germline CDR1 SEHNR, CDR2 FQNEAQ (reference sequence). V lost 2 bases and J 1 base, leaving 8 bases between the germline ends. The CDR3 contains 14 residues.